The 22 T cell receptor beta chains presented below share a single source sample, sequenced in a study of response to subunit inactivated influenza vaccine (dated by TCRdb to about 2018). Library prep was done by RT-PCR. Data came from an Illumina HiSeq 2500. The public reads were reanalyzed by TCRdb: fastp trimming at Q25, MiXCR alignment, in-frame beta chains only. Rows merge per CDR3 protein into single entries with the most common DNA and genes. Within this sample are about 480,000 distinct CDR3 sequences, with roughly 25% of them counted one time only. The leading ten clones occupy over 1.5% of the sample. The input for sequencing was CD4+ T cells sorted from PBMCs, taken 5 to 6 days after vaccination. The receptors were sampled from a man aged 50 to 59 who received an inactivated influenza vaccine. Donor details come from another sample of the same person, matched by shared clones.

This chain joins TRBV5-1 and TRBJ2-1, with D perhaps being TRBD1 or TRBD2 (6 bases each). The CDR3 has 14 amino acids. The germline V gene has CDR1 SGHRS and CDR2 YFSETQ. V gave up 0 bases and J gave up 6 bases, with 10 bases separating them. The CDR3 is CASSLGGALNEQFF. CDR3 in DNA: TGCGCCAGCAGCTTGGGGGGGGCCCTCAATGAGCAGTTCTTC.

The V and J genes are TRBV7-8 and TRBJ2-3; 9 nucleotides agree with TRBD2. V shed 3 bases, J shed 3 bases, and the junction held 10 bases outside the gene matches. Germline V gene lookup returns CDR1 SGHVS and CDR2 FQNEAQ. The CDR3 is 17 residues long. Here the CDR3 reads CASSFASLAGPTDTQYF. CDR3 nucleotides: TGTGCCAGCAGCTTTGCCTCTCTAGCGGGACCGACAGATACGCAGTATTTT.

The chain combines TRBV5-1 with TRBJ2-1; 7 nucleotides line up with TRBD2. The CDR3 consists of 16 residues. V lost 4 bases to trimming and J lost 3 bases; unmatched junction nucleotides: 10. In germline, CDR1 is SGHRS, CDR2 YFSETQ. The CDR3 sequence: CASSTQAGTGYNEQFF. In DNA form, the CDR3 reads TGCGCCAGCAGCACACAAGCGGGGACGGGCTACAATGAGCAGTTCTTC.

This chain joins TRBV5-1 and TRBJ1-2, with 9 nucleotides matching TRBD1. CDR3 size: 16 residues. Germline V gives CDR1 SGHRS, CDR2 YFSETQ. V lost 5 bases to trimming and J lost 1 base; unmatched junction nucleotides: 9. The CDR3 region is CASRITGQGFNYGYTF. The DNA of the CDR3 is TGCGCCAGCAGGATAACGGGACAGGGCTTTAACTATGGCTACACCTTC.

The table lists this clonotype with a few counts. The V call is TRBV24-1, the J call TRBJ2-5; 7 bases align to TRBD1. Trimming at V came to 2 bases and at J to 5 bases, leaving 4 bases not matched to a gene. The CDR3 has 14 amino acids. Germline assignment: CDR1 KGHDR and CDR2 SFDVKD. The CDR3 DNA reads TGTGCCACCAGTGATTACAGGGGTGGGGAGACCCAGTACTTC. Protein: CATSDYRGGETQYF.

This clonotype was seen a handful of times. The chain has TRBV25-1 and TRBJ1-5; no clear D. The CDR3 is made up of 13 amino acids. Trimming took off 6 bases at V and 5 bases at J, with 11 bases between the two ends. Per the germline V gene, CDR1 is MGHDK and CDR2 is SYGVNS. CDR3 in DNA: TGTGCCAGCAGGGGTCGAGAATATCAGCCCCAGCATTTT. It yields the protein CASRGREYQPQHF. Drawing the rest from reference TRBV25-1 and TRBJ1-5, the complete variable domain is EADIYQTPRYLVIGTGKKITLECSQTMGHDKMYWYQQDPGMELHLIHYSYGVNSTEKGDLSSESTVSRIRTEHFPLTLESARPSHTSQYLCASRGREYQPQHFGDGTRLSIL.

This clonotype was picked up many times. The rearrangement links TRBV5-1 to TRBJ2-1, with D possibly matching TRBD1 (6 bases). Trimming cost V 0 bases and J 8 bases, with 6 bases left between them. The CDR3 totals 12 residues. Germline assignment: CDR1 SGHRS and CDR2 YFSETQ. DNA for the CDR3: TGCGCCAGCAGCTTGGCAGGGGATGAGCAGTTCTTC. Its translation: CASSLAGDEQFF.

This chain connects TRBV5-1 to TRBJ2-5; 9 positions agree with TRBD2. CDR3 length: 17 amino acids. V shed 1 base and J 0 bases; nucleotides not matched to a gene: 7. The V gene's germline CDR1 is SGHRS and CDR2 YFSETQ. The CDR3 DNA is TGCGCCAGCAGCTTGTTTTCGGCGGGAGGGAACCAAGAGACCCAGTACTTC. Its translation is CASSLFSAGGNQETQYF.

The chain couples TRBV20-1 to TRBJ2-7; D tentatively reads TRBD1 or TRBD2 (5 bases each). This CDR3 region has 15 residues. The germline V and J ends were trimmed by 2 bases and 4 bases, with 18 bases remaining between them. The germline V gene has CDR1 DFQATT and CDR2 SNEGSKA (reference sequence). The CDR3 here is CSARIPGRGVYEQYF. The CDR3 DNA sequence: TGCAGTGCTAGAATCCCGGGCCGAGGGGTGTACGAGCAGTACTTC.

The sample holds many counts of this clonotype. The chain links TRBV24-1 to TRBJ2-1, with 7 bases lining up with TRBD2. V shed 1 base and J 4 bases; nucleotides not matched to a gene: 12. The CDR3 is made up of 18 amino acids. The germline V gene encodes CDR1 KGHDR and CDR2 SFDVKD. CDR3 protein: CATSDFQPPSGRYNEQFF. CDR3 DNA sequence: TGTGCCACCAGTGATTTTCAGCCGCCTAGCGGACGATACAATGAGCAGTTCTTC.

This clonotype was seen only a few times. The chain recombines TRBV7-2 with TRBJ2-7, with D hard to call. The CDR3 consists of 14 residues. V was clipped by 1 base and J by 4 bases, with 11 bases between them. Germline lookup yields CDR1 SGHTA and CDR2 FQGNSA. The CDR3 sequence is CASSLGGRIYEQYF. CDR3 in DNA: TGTGCCAGCAGCTTAGGAGGACGGATATACGAGCAGTACTTC.

This clonotype has more than one count but fewer than ten. The chain joins TRBV5-1 to TRBJ2-7, with a tentative D call TRBD1 (5 bases). The CDR3 totals 14 residues. The germline gives CDR1 SGHRS, CDR2 YFSETQ. Trimming removed 3 bases at V and 2 bases at J, with 12 bases between. This CDR3 is CASSWALGAYEQYF. Written as DNA, the CDR3 is TGCGCCAGCAGCTGGGCTCTAGGGGCCTACGAGCAGTACTTC.

The rearrangement uses TRBV6-2 or TRBV6-3 and TRBJ2-3; D may be TRBD2 (6 bases). The V and J ends lost 0 bases and 2 bases respectively, with 9 bases between them. The length of the CDR3 is 15 residues. Germline values: CDR1 MNHEY, CDR2 SVGEGT. The CDR3 coding sequence is TGTGCCAGCAGTTACTCGGCTAGCGACACAGATACGCAGTATTTT. Protein: CASSYSASDTDTQYF.

This chain joins TRBV11-1 and TRBJ2-6, with 9 bases that match TRBD1. The ends lost 3 bases at V and 0 bases at J; junction bases unmatched: 6. The CDR3 runs 18 residues. Germline-derived CDR1 and CDR2 are SGHAT and FQDESV (reference sequence). The CDR3 sequence: CASSFTGGAGSGANVLTF. In DNA form, the CDR3 reads TGTGCCAGCAGCTTCACAGGGGGCGCGGGCTCTGGGGCCAACGTCCTGACTTTC.

The rearrangement joins TRBV6-2 or TRBV6-3 to TRBJ2-4, with D perhaps TRBD1 or TRBD2 (5 bases each). V lost 4 bases to trimming and J lost 0 bases, with 13 bases between them. CDR1 and CDR2 from the germline V gene are MNHEY and SVGEGT. The CDR3 sequence is 16 residues long. CDR3 region: CASSSGNGRAKNIQYF. DNA for the CDR3: TGTGCCAGCAGTTCAGGGAATGGGAGAGCCAAAAACATTCAGTACTTC.

This clonotype was seen at least ten times. The rearrangement links TRBV28 to TRBJ2-2; 11 nucleotides align to TRBD2. This CDR3 comprises 17 residues. Unmatched junction bases numbered 12, after V lost 3 bases and J lost 9 bases. Germline CDR1 and CDR2: MDHEN and SYDVKM. The DNA for the CDR3 is TGTGCCAGCAGTTTGCTAGCGGGAGGCGACCGGGGCCGGGAGCTGTTTTTT. Its protein is CASSLLAGGDRGRELFF.

This clonotype has more than one count but fewer than ten. The chain couples TRBV19 to TRBJ1-5; the match to TRBD1 covers 7 bases. This CDR3 region has 15 residues. V lost 5 bases and J lost 3; bases outside the gene matches: 7. Germline V gene sequence: CDR1 LNHDA, CDR2 SQIVND (reference sequence). CDR3 loop: CASSPGQPYNQPQHF. CDR3 nucleotide sequence: TGTGCCAGTAGTCCGGGACAGCCATACAATCAGCCCCAGCATTTT.

This clonotype has a handful of counts. The chain carries TRBV12-3 or TRBV12-4 and TRBJ2-1; D remains ambiguous. The CDR3 spans 12 residues. V was shortened by 5 bases and J by 7 bases, with 9 bases between the two germline ends. DNA of the CDR3: TGTGCCAGCAGTATTCAGGATAATGAGCAGTTCTTC. Translating it yields CASSIQDNEQFF.

V is TRBV5-8 and J is TRBJ1-2; D not certain. The V gene lost 0 bases and the J gene lost 2 bases, with 8 bases spanning the gap. CDR1 and CDR2 (germline): SGHTS, YDEGEE. The CDR3 length is 14 residues. The CDR3 bases are TGTGCCAGCAGCTTGGGACGGATAAACTATGGCTACACCTTC. As protein: CASSLGRINYGYTF.

The rearrangement joins TRBV5-1 to TRBJ2-3, with TRBD1 identical over 11 bases. The CDR3 covers 15 residues. Germline lookup yields CDR1 SGHRS and CDR2 YFSETQ. Losses at the gene ends were 4 bases for V and 5 bases for J; bases not matched to a gene: 6. CDR3 residues: CASSPGQGALDTQYF. In nucleotides, the CDR3 is TGCGCCAGCAGCCCCGGACAGGGGGCATTAGATACGCAGTATTTT.

The J gene is TRBJ2-7, the V gene TRBV6-5, with D tentatively TRBD2 (5 bases). CDR3 length equals 14 residues. CDR1 MNHEY and CDR2 SVGAGI come from the germline V gene. Deletions cut 3 bases from V and 3 bases from J, with 12 bases between. The CDR3 loop is CASSYRPGVYEQYF. The CDR3 DNA sequence: TGTGCCAGCAGTTATCGGCCCGGGGTCTACGAGCAGTACTTC.

The CDR3 sequence is CSASTSGTYYEQYF. The DNA of the CDR3 is TGCAGTGCTAGTACTAGCGGGACGTACTACGAGCAGTACTTC. V and J are TRBV20-1 and TRBJ2-7; 10 positions agree with TRBD2. The CDR3 consists of 14 residues. V shed 3 bases, J shed 3 bases, and the junction held 5 bases outside the gene matches. Germline CDR1 DFQATT, CDR2 SNEGSKA (reference sequence).